This T cell receptor (beta chain) was sequenced in a study of blood T cell repertoires in COVID-19. Study-level information: Italy, Spain and the United States were the sources of the convalescent and acute COVID-19 samples. The analysed material was cDNA or gDNA that came from T cells, B-cell-depleted T cells, or PBMCs.

Germline V lookup: CDR1 SGDLS, CDR2 YYNGEE. V was clipped by 0 bases and J by 1 base; unmatched bases: 3. This CDR3 spans 16 amino acids. Source study methods: Amplification of reference gene primers provided the estimated nucleated cell counts. Here immunoSEQ multiplex PCR was the method, and the copy in TCRdb shows in-frame clones only, minus some. The V and J calls and clone size were taken over from that table, and D and trimming were inferred from the DNA. The table shows 150,000 to 200,000 clones, with more than 60% occurring only once. This chain links TRBV9 with TRBJ2-3; TRBD2 matches 9 bases. The receptor comes from a man aged 50-59 years who had recovered from COVID-19. Sequencing was performed on peripheral blood. CDR3 in amino acids: CASSVASGAGTDTQYF. DNA of the CDR3: TGTGCCAGCAGCGTAGCTAGCGGGGCTGGCACAGATACGCAGTATTTT.